What follows are 9 T cell receptor beta chains derived from one specimen sequenced in a study of T cell repertoires in cytomegalovirus infection. TCRdb itself ran the reads through MiXCR, one entry per CDR3 protein. The sample has some 680,000 distinct CDR3 sequences, less than 40% seen once. The source material was PBMCs. These TCRs come from a human donor in good health (CMV status not recorded). Some clones in this sample may be carry-over from other donors' samples.

Here the CDR3 DNA reads TGTGCCAGCAGCCCCGGGACAGGGAGGGTGTGGGTACTGTTTTTT. It is translated as CASSPGTGRVWVLFF. The chain joins TRBV12-3 or TRBV12-4 to TRBJ1-4; 9 bases are shared with TRBD1. The J segment lost 13 bases and the V segment lost 6 bases, leaving 15 bases of the junction unmatched. CDR3 length: 15 amino acids.

Details on this clonotype: The junction shows a germline mismatch at one end, possibly a read error. The V and J genes are TRBV7-3 and TRBJ2-1, with TRBD1 as a possible D gene (5 bases). CDR1 and CDR2 (germline): SGHTA, FQGTGA. The CDR3 sequence is 15 residues long. The CDR3 protein is CASSLFPGSNNEKFF. As DNA, the CDR3 is TGTGCCAGCAGCTTATTTCCAGGGTCTAACAATGAGAAGTTCTTC.

CDR3 nucleotide sequence: TGCAGTGCTAGAAGGGGGGGCGCGAGTGAATCACCCCTCCACTTT. This translates into CSARRGGASESPLHF. The genes are TRBV20-1 and TRBJ1-6, with TRBD1 as a possible D gene (6 bases). CDR3 length equals 15 residues. Germline lookup yields CDR1 DFQATT and CDR2 SNEGSKA (reference sequence). Trimming removed 2 bases from V and 10 bases from J, with 18 bases in between.

The gene calls are TRBV30 and TRBJ1-1; D remains ambiguous. The V end was cut by 0 bases, the J end by 4 bases, with 9 bases between. The germline V gene has CDR1 GTSNPN and CDR2 SVGIG (reference sequence). There are 13 residues in the CDR3. CDR3 amino acids: CAWSVRFRTEAFF. The CDR3 region has the DNA TGTGCCTGGAGTGTACGTTTTCGCACTGAAGCTTTCTTT.

The sample holds a few counts of this clonotype. V is TRBV7-2 and J is TRBJ2-3, with 10 bases matching TRBD2. Losses at the gene ends were 5 bases for V and 1 base for J; bases not matched to a gene: 12. CDR1 is SGHTA and CDR2 is FQGNSA in the germline V gene. This CDR3 has 18 amino acids. The CDR3 here is CASSLIPELAGGTDTQYF. The DNA of the CDR3 is TGTGCCAGCAGCCTTATACCCGAGCTAGCGGGAGGCACAGATACGCAGTATTTT.

This clonotype has ten or more counts. This chain connects TRBV7-2 to TRBJ1-1; D is undetermined. V gave up 1 base and J gave up 6 bases, with 12 bases separating them. The CDR3 loop spans 14 amino acids. Looked up from germline, CDR1 is SGHTA and CDR2 is FQGNSA. This CDR3 is CASSLDPNGAEAFF. CDR3 in DNA: TGTGCCAGCAGCTTAGACCCGAACGGCGCTGAAGCTTTCTTT.

This clonotype was found many times. V is TRBV20-1 and J is TRBJ2-3; D is unclear. The CDR3 sequence is 12 residues long. The V gene lost 6 bases and the J gene lost 0 bases, with 7 bases spanning the gap. From germline, CDR1 is DFQATT and CDR2 SNEGSKA (reference sequence). CDR3 residues: CSAPYSTDTQYF. The DNA of the CDR3 is TGCAGTGCCCCTTATAGCACAGATACGCAGTATTTT.

As concerns this clonotype: The junction and the germline gene differ at one end; a read error may be behind it. V is TRBV25-1 and J is TRBJ2-5; a weak D match, TRBD2 (5 bases). In germline, CDR1 is MGHDK, CDR2 SYGVNS. The CDR3 contains 16 residues. The CDR3 DNA sequence: TGTGACAGCAGTGAATCCGCAGGAGCCAAGGAGGAGACCCAGTGCTTC. Its protein product is CDSSESAGAKEETQCF.

The V and J genes are TRBV2 and TRBJ2-5; D might be TRBD2 (6 bases). The germline V and J ends were trimmed by 5 bases and 2 bases, with 12 bases remaining between them. CDR3 length: 14 amino acids. CDR1 is SNHLY and CDR2 is FYNNEI in the germline V gene. DNA of the CDR3: TGTGCCAGCAGTAGCGGGCGGCGGCAAGAGACCCAGTACTTC. This translates into CASSSGRRQETQYF.